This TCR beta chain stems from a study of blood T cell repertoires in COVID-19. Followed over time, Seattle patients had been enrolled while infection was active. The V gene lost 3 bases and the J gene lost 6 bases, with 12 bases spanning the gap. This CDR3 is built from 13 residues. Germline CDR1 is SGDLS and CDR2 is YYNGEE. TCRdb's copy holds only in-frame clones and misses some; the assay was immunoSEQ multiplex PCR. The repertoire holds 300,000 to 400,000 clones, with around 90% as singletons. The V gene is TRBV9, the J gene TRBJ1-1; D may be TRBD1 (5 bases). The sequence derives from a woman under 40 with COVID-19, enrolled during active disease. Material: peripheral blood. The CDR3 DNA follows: TGTGCCAGCAGCGCCGGGACTTCTTCTGAAGCTTTCTTT. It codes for CASSAGTSSEAFF.